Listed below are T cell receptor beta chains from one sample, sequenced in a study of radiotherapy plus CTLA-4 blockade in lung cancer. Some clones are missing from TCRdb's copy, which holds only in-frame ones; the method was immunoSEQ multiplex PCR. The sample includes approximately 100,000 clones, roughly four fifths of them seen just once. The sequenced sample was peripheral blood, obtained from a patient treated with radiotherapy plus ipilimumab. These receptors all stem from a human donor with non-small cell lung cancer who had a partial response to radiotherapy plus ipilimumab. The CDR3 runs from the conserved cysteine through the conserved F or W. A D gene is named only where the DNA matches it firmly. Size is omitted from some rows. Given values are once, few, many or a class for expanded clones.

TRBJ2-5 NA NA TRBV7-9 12 TGTGCCAGCAGCCGGGGGCAAGAGACCCAGTACTTC CASSRGQETQYF
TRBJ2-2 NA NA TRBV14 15 TGTGCCAGCAGCCCCTGGACTATTGACACCGGGGAGCTGTTTTTT CASSPWTIDTGELFF
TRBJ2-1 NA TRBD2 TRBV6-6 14 TGTGCCAGCAGTTACGGGACTAGCGGAAATGAGCAGTTCTTC CASSYGTSGNEQFF
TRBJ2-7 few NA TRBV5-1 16 TGCGCCAGCAGCCTTCGGCCTATTTCAGGGGTGGGGGAGCAGTACTTC CASSLRPISGVGEQYF
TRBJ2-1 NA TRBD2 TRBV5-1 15 TGCGCCAGCAGCGTGGCAGCGGGAGTATACAATGAGCAGTTCTTC CASSVAAGVYNEQFF
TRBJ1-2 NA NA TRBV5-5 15 TGTGCCAGCAGCTTGGGGGTCGGAGTTAACTATGGCTACACCTTC CASSLGVGVNYGYTF
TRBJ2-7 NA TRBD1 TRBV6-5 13 TGTGCCAGCAGTCCCGGACAGGGTCTCGAGCAGTACTTC CASSPGQGLEQYF
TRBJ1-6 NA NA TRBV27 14 TGTGCCAGCAGGATGGGCTCCTATAATTCACCCCTCCGCTTT CASRMGSYNSPLRF
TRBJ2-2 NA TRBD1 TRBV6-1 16 TGTGCCAGCAGTGAAGCAAAAGGGGGCGAAGGCGGGGAGCTGTTTTTT CASSEAKGGEGGELFF
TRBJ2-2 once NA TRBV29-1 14 TGCAGCGTTGCTGGGACTCACCAAGGCGGGGAGCTGTTTTTT CSVAGTHQGGELFF
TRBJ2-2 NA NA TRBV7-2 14 TGTGCCAGCAGCCCGCGTGGAGGCACCGGGGAGCTGTTTTTT CASSPRGGTGELFF
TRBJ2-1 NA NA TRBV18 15 TGTGCCAGCTCAGAGGGCGCGTCCGATTACAATGAGCAGTTCTTC CASSEGASDYNEQFF
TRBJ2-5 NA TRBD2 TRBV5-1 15 TGCGCCAGCAGCTTGGTGACTAGCGGCCAAGAGACCCAGTACTTC CASSLVTSGQETQYF
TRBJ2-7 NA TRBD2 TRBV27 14 TGTGCCAGCAGACGGACTAGCGGACATTACGAGCAGTACTTC CASRRTSGHYEQYF
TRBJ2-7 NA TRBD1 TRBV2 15 TGTGCCAGCAGTTCCTATGGGGACAGCTCCTACGAGCAGTACTTC CASSSYGDSSYEQYF
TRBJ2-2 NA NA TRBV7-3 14 TGTGCCAGCAGCGACCTCGGGATCACCGGGGAGCTGTTTTTT CASSDLGITGELFF
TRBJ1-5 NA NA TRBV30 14 TGTGCCTGGAGCGAAGGACTGAGCAATCAGCCCCAGCATTTT CAWSEGLSNQPQHF
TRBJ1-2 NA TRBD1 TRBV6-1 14 TGTGCCAGCAGACACGACAGGGAAGGGGGTGGCTACACCTTC CASRHDREGGGYTF
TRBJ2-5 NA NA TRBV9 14 TGTGCCAGCAGCAACCCGGGACTCAAAGAGACCCAGTACTTC CASSNPGLKETQYF
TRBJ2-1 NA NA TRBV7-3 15 TGTGCCAGCAGCTTAGACCCGGGGTTATACAATGAGCAGTTCTTC CASSLDPGLYNEQFF
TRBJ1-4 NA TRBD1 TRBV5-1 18 TGCGCCAGCAGCTCACGGACGGGACAGCCAGCAACTAATGAAAAACTGTTTTTT CASSSRTGQPATNEKLFF
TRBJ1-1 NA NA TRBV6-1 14 TGTGCCAGCGGGGGGGACGGAATGAACACTGAAGCTTTCTTT CASGGDGMNTEAFF
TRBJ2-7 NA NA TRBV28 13 TGTGCCAGCAGCCGGGACACACCCTACGAGCAGTACTTC CASSRDTPYEQYF
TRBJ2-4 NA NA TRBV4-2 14 TGTGCCAGCAGCCAAGAGACTGGGGAGGACATTCAGTACTTC CASSQETGEDIQYF
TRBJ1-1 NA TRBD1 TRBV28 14 TGTGCCAGCAGTTTACAGAGGGGGCACTCTGAAGCTTTCTTT CASSLQRGHSEAFF
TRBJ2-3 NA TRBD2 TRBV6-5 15 TGTGCCAGCAGGAGGACTAGCGGGAGGGCAGATACGCAGTATTTT CASRRTSGRADTQYF
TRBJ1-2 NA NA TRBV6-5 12 TGTGCCAGCCAAGGACTTAACTATGGCTACACCTTC CASQGLNYGYTF
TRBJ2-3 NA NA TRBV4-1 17 TGCGCCAGCAGCCCCCGTAGTTCGGGGACTAGCACAGATACGCAGTATTTT CASSPRSSGTSTDTQYF
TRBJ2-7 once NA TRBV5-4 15 TGTGCCAGCAGCTTGGGTGATAGCGGAACCTACGAGCAGTACTTC CASSLGDSGTYEQYF
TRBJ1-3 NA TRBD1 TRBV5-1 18 TGCGCCAGCAGCGCCGGGACAGGGAGTGTTGGGTCTGGAAACACCATATATTTT CASSAGTGSVGSGNTIYF
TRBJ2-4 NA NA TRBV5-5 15 TGTGCCAGCAGCCAATTGGGGGGGGACACAAACATTCAGTACTTC CASSQLGGDTNIQYF
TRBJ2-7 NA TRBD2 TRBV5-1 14 TGCGCCAGCAGCTTGGGGGGAGGGTCCTACGAGCAGTACTTC CASSLGGGSYEQYF
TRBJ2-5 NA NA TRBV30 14 TGTGCCTGGAGTGTTAAGACGACTTTAGAGACCCAGTACTTC CAWSVKTTLETQYF
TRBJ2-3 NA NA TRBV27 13 TGTGCCAGCAGTTCACTTGGCACAGATACGCAGTATTTT CASSSLGTDTQYF
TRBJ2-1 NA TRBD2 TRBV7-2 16 TGTGCCAGCAGCCCCGCCCGACTAGCGTCTTACAATGAGCAGTTCTTC CASSPARLASYNEQFF
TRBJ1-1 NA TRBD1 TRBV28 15 TGTGCCAGCAGACCCCCTACAGGGGGCGGGGATGAAGCTTTCTTT CASRPPTGGGDEAFF
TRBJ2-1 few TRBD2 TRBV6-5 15 TGTGCCAGCAGTCCTCTAGCGGGTCAAACGAATGAGCAGTTCTTC CASSPLAGQTNEQFF
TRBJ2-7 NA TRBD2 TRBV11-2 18 TGTGCCAGCAGCTTTAAGGCTAGCGGGAGGGCCGGGTCCTACGAGCAGTACTTC CASSFKASGRAGSYEQYF
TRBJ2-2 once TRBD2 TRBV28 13 TGTGCCAGCGGAGAGCGGGGCACCGGGGAGCTGTTTTTT CASGERGTGELFF
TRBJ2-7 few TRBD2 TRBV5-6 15 TGTGCCAGCAGCTTGGCTCTAGCGGATCTACAAGAGCAGTACTTC CASSLALADLQEQYF
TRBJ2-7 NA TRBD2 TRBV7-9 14 TGTGCCAACAGCATACGAGCGGGAGCTGGGGAGCAGTACTTC CANSIRAGAGEQYF
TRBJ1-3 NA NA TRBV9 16 TGTGCCAGCAGCGTAGGGCTAACAGACCTTGGAAACACCATATATTTT CASSVGLTDLGNTIYF